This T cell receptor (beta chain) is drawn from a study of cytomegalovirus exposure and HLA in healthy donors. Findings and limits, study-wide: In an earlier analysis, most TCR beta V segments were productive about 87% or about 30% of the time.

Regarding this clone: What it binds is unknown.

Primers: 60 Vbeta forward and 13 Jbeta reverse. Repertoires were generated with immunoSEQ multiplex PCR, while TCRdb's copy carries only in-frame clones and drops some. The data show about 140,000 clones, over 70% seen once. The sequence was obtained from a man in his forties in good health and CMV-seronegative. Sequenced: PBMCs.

CDR3 sequence: CASSLRASGGYEQYF. The CDR3 nucleotides read TGCGCCAGCAGCTTGAGGGCTAGCGGGGGTTACGAGCAGTACTTC. The chain is built from TRBV5-1 and TRBJ2-7; 10 nucleotides agree with TRBD2. Germline V lookup: CDR1 SGHRS, CDR2 YFSETQ. V shed 1 base, J shed 4 bases, and the junction held 5 bases outside the gene matches. CDR3 length equals 15 residues. The full variable domain, its missing parts supplied by reference TRBV5-1 and TRBJ2-7, is KAGVTQTPRYLIKTRGQQVTLSCSPISGHRSVSWYQQTPGQGLQFLFEYFSETQRNKGNFPGRFSGRQFSNSRSEMNVSTLELGDSALYLCASSLRASGGYEQYFGPGTRLTVT.